Listed below are T cell receptor beta chains from one sample, sequenced in a study of human T cells and chemical hapten exposure. TCRdb independently ran MiXCR on the RACE reads; one entry per CDR3 protein. The data show roughly 180,000 distinct CDR3 sequences, with roughly 15% seen just once and 1.7% held by the top ten. Sequenced here: whole blood, sampled in connection with sensitization to the hapten diphenylcyclopropenone (DPC). These receptors originate from a woman aged 30 to 39 with alopecia areata. Some clones in this sample may be carry-over from other donors' samples. Both conserved end residues are trimmed from each CDR3. Each record gives: J gene, V gene, CDR3 protein.

J: TRBJ2-3; V: TRBV4-3; CDR3: ASSQGQGGSDTQY
J: TRBJ1-4; V: TRBV30; CDR3: AWSPGQGARKLF
J: TRBJ2-3; V: TRBV20-1; CDR3: SASFRGLTDTQY
J: TRBJ1-6; V: TRBV20-1; CDR3: SASRGQFYNSPLH
J: TRBJ2-2; V: TRBV7-8; CDR3: ASSLVRLNGELF
J: TRBJ2-7; V: TRBV6-5; CDR3: ASSYSNRDPYEQY
J: TRBJ1-6; V: TRBV2; CDR3: ASRRQGEMNSPLH
J: TRBJ2-1; V: TRBV11-3; CDR3: ASSLGVSGESYNEQF
J: TRBJ2-3; V: TRBV7-8; CDR3: AGSTGATDTQY
J: TRBJ1-1; V: TRBV29-1; CDR3: SVEGTGYAEAF
J: TRBJ1-5; V: TRBV6-2/TRBV6-3; CDR3: ASSYSGVGLFQPQH
J: TRBJ2-6; V: TRBV15; CDR3: ATSSTGSGANVLT
J: TRBJ2-1; V: TRBV29-1; CDR3: SADGGAYNEQF
J: TRBJ1-5; V: TRBV6-6; CDR3: AIGQDDQPQH
J: TRBJ2-7; V: TRBV28; CDR3: ASSPGGFYEQY
J: TRBJ2-7; V: TRBV10-2; CDR3: ASSGIAEAHYEQY
J: TRBJ2-7; V: TRBV11-2; CDR3: ASSFIPGDNEQY
J: TRBJ1-1; V: TRBV7-2; CDR3: ASSWSVNTEAF
J: TRBJ2-2; V: TRBV7-9; CDR3: ASSLIQNTGELF
J: TRBJ1-6; V: TRBV20-1; CDR3: SARNAQNSPLH
J: TRBJ2-4; V: TRBV4-2; CDR3: ASSHPRGQGGKNIQY
J: TRBJ2-3; V: TRBV29-1; CDR3: SVGTGEDTQY
J: TRBJ1-1; V: TRBV7-9; CDR3: ASETGMNTEAF
J: TRBJ1-5; V: TRBV27; CDR3: ATPAGPHNQPQH
J: TRBJ2-5; V: TRBV5-1; CDR3: ASSRLQLQETQY
J: TRBJ2-1; V: TRBV19; CDR3: ASSRSSYNEQF
J: TRBJ1-2; V: TRBV12-3/TRBV12-4; CDR3: ASSLGGQGRFTRGYT